The 8 T cell receptor beta chains below were found in one sample sequenced in a study of blood T cell repertoires in COVID-19 (dated by TCRdb to about 2020). Library preparation employed the immunoSEQ multiplex PCR assay. The table was pulled from immuneACCESS by TCRdb, which kept in-frame rearrangements only. Such tables lose some clones; where checked, under half of the loss comes from unresolved V genes, and the rest has no known cause. The sample table lists roughly 250,000 clones, around 87% of them with a count of one. Around 3% of the sample is taken by the ten largest. The sequenced material came from PBMCs or T cells enriched from blood (not recorded which). The receptors here all came from a middle-aged woman with acute COVID-19.

The CDR3 nucleotides read TGTGCCAGCAGCCTCCGGGACAGCACCTACAATGAGCAGTTCTTC. Its translation is CASSLRDSTYNEQFF. The chain is built from TRBV3-1 (or the pseudogene TRBV3-2) and TRBJ2-1; TRBD1 matches at 7 bases. The CDR3 is 15 residues long. Germline V CDR1 and CDR2: LGHDT, YNNKEL (reference sequence). Trimming took 4 bases from V and 2 from J; bases not matched to a gene: 5.

The rearrangement uses TRBV14 and TRBJ2-1; 8 bases fit TRBD1. This CDR3 is 15 amino acids long. CDR1 is SGHDN, CDR2 FVKESK, per germline. After removal of 3 bases from V and 8 bases from J, the junction contained 9 bases not matched to a gene. The chain's CDR3 is CASSHGTGPRDEQFF. CDR3 nucleotide sequence: TGTGCCAGCAGCCACGGGACAGGCCCTCGGGATGAGCAGTTCTTC.

The chain combines TRBV15 with TRBJ2-3; tentatively, D is TRBD2 (7 bases). Trimming cost V 1 base and J 2 bases, with 16 bases left between them. Germline V gene lookup returns CDR1 LNHNV and CDR2 YYDKDF (reference sequence). The CDR3 is 17 residues long. CDR3 region: CATSRGLPGGTTDTQYF. DNA for the CDR3: TGTGCCACCAGCAGAGGCCTCCCGGGGGGCACCACAGATACGCAGTATTTT.

The J gene is TRBJ2-7, the V gene TRBV2; TRBD1 aligns across 12 bases. With 7 bases clipped from V and 5 bases from J, the junction kept 12 bases outside the gene matches. The CDR3 spans 16 residues. Looked up from germline, CDR1 is SNHLY and CDR2 is FYNNEI. The CDR3 nucleotides are TGTGCCAGCACCCCCATGGGGGGACAGGGGGCGGACGAGCAGTACTTC. As protein: CASTPMGGQGADEQYF.

The chain recombines TRBV7-2 with TRBJ2-1, with 10 bases that match TRBD2. Germline-derived CDR1 and CDR2 are SGHTA and FQGNSA. V was pared by 6 bases and J by 0 bases, with 14 bases of the junction left unmatched. The CDR3 length is 19 residues. CDR3 DNA: TGTGCCAGCAGTCGACTAGAGCGGGAGGGCAGGAGCTCCTACAATGAGCAGTTCTTC. Protein product: CASSRLEREGRSSYNEQFF. The variable domain in full, completed from reference TRBV7-2 and TRBJ2-1, reads GAGVSQSPSNKVTEKGKDVELRCDPISGHTALYWYRQSLGQGLEFLIYFQGNSAPDKSGLPSDRFSAERTGGSVSTLTIQRTQQEDSAVYLCASSRLEREGRSSYNEQFFGPGTRLTVL.

This chain uses TRBV5-1 with TRBJ2-1, with D tentatively TRBD2 (6 bases). CDR1 and CDR2 from the germline V gene are SGHRS and YFSETQ. CDR3 length: 14 amino acids. The V end lost 2 bases, the J end lost 7 bases, and 13 bases lay between the germline ends. This CDR3 is CASSLNWAGNEQFF. As DNA, the CDR3 is TGCGCCAGCAGCTTAAACTGGGCGGGAAATGAGCAGTTCTTC.

The genes are TRBV27 and TRBJ1-2; 7 nucleotides agree with TRBD1. CDR3 size: 14 residues. Germline assignment: CDR1 MNHEY and CDR2 SMNVEV (reference sequence). The J segment lost 2 bases and the V segment lost 6 bases, leaving 6 bases of the junction unmatched. The CDR3 DNA reads TGTGCCAGCAGATACACGGGACAGAACTATGGCTACACCTTC. It is translated as CASRYTGQNYGYTF.

This clone was seen a single time. The CDR3: CASSYSGSEDTQYF. CDR3 coding DNA: TGTGCCAGCAGCTATAGCGGGAGTGAAGATACGCAGTATTTT. The chain links TRBV7-9 to TRBJ2-3; TRBD2 matches 9 bases. This CDR3 has 14 amino acids. Germline V gene data show CDR1 as SEHNR and CDR2 as FQNEAQ (reference sequence). V was clipped by 4 bases and J by 5 bases; unmatched bases: 4.